This TCR beta chain was documented in a study of T cell responses to AZD1222 COVID-19 vaccine. Regarding this clone: Its antigen remains unidentified.

The CDR3 runs 14 residues. The germline CDR1 and CDR2 sequences are SGHRS and YFSETQ. The germline V and J ends were trimmed by 4 bases and 5 bases, with 16 bases remaining between them. The table came from immunoSEQ multiplex PCR; TCRdb's copy has only in-frame clones and leaves some out. The sample has around 170,000 clones; just over 90% are singletons. Study-level points and caveats: Reports say nearly half of spike-specific TCRs go after unmutated variant regions. Seropositive at baseline were only a handful of AZD1222 recipients.

The source is an adult in good health. The rearrangement uses TRBV5-1 and TRBJ2-7; D possibly matches TRBD1 or TRBD2 (6 bases each). The sample was peripheral blood, taken on day 0 of AZD1222 vaccination. The CDR3, as DNA: TGCGCCAGCAGCACAAGGGGGGACTTGCACGAGCAGTACTTC. Translating gives CASSTRGDLHEQYF. Filled out from reference TRBV5-1 and TRBJ2-7, the complete variable domain reads KAGVTQTPRYLIKTRGQQVTLSCSPISGHRSVSWYQQTPGQGLQFLFEYFSETQRNKGNFPGRFSGRQFSNSRSEMNVSTLELGDSALYLCASSTRGDLHEQYFGPGTRLTVT.